The next 9 T cell receptor beta chains were all read from a single sample in a study of cytomegalovirus exposure and HLA in healthy donors (TCRdb year 2017). Library preparation used the immunoSEQ multiplex PCR assay. The multiplex PCR relied on a mix of 60 forward primers for TCR Vbeta segments and 13 reverse primers for TCR Jbeta segments. TCRdb re-hosts the immuneACCESS table, in-frame sequences only. Its copies lack some clones; in the studies checked, an unresolved V gene accounts for under half of them, and the cause for the rest is not known. Across this sample there are about 63,000 clones, with approximately 76% seen only once. The ten largest clones take up 5.4% of the sample. The sample was PBMCs. These receptor sequences come from a man aged 45-65 years in good health and CMV-seronegative.

This CDR3 reads CASRLQGAGLDEQYF. CDR3 bases: TGTGCCAGCAGGCTACAGGGGGCAGGTCTGGACGAGCAGTACTTC. The chain links TRBV6-6 to TRBJ2-7; 9 nucleotides agree with TRBD1. J gave up 5 bases and V 6 bases, and 11 bases lay outside the gene matches. CDR1 MNHNY and CDR2 SVGAGI come from the germline V gene (reference sequence). There are 15 residues in the CDR3.

The gene calls are TRBV10-1 and TRBJ1-4; D uncertain. The CDR3 totals 13 residues. Trimming took off 5 bases at V and 0 bases at J, with 4 bases between the two ends. CDR1 and CDR2 (germline): WNHNN, SYGVQD (reference sequence). Written as DNA, the CDR3 is TGCGCCAGCAGTCCAGCAACTAATGAAAAACTGTTTTTT. It translates to CASSPATNEKLFF.

The chain couples TRBV9 to TRBJ2-7, with TRBD1 matching over 9 bases. This CDR3 spans 14 amino acids. Germline CDR1 reads SGDLS; CDR2 reads YYNGEE. The V gene end was trimmed by 0 bases and the J gene end by 6 bases; junction bases not matched to a gene: 4. The CDR3 spells CASSVAGTGLEQYF. The CDR3 coding sequence is TGTGCCAGCAGCGTAGCTGGGACAGGGCTCGAGCAGTACTTC.

This clone was recorded only once. This sequence joins TRBV30 and TRBJ1-6; 7 bases align to TRBD1. The CDR3 is 15 amino acids. Looked up from germline, CDR1 is GTSNPN and CDR2 is SVGIG (reference sequence). V shed 3 bases and J 8 bases; nucleotides not matched to a gene: 10. The CDR3 region has the DNA TGTGCCTGGAGGCTACCAGGGGGGATGGATTCACCCCTCCACTTT. The encoded protein is CAWRLPGGMDSPLHF.

The chain is built from TRBV7-8 and TRBJ1-5; D call uncertain. The germline gives CDR1 SGHVS, CDR2 FQNEAQ. Trimming took 5 bases from V and 1 from J, leaving 15 bases between them. The CDR3 extends over 16 amino acids. CDR3 residues: CASSPSRMGSNQPQHF. The CDR3 nucleotides are TGTGCCAGCAGCCCCTCCCGGATGGGCAGCAATCAGCCCCAGCATTTT.

The chain joins TRBV21-1 to TRBJ1-2. TRBV21-1 is recorded as a pseudogene. This CDR3 region has 15 residues. The chain's CDR3 is CASSKGRPEMYGYTF. In DNA form, the CDR3 reads TGTGCCAGCAGCAAAGGGAGGCCGGAGATGTATGGCTACACCTTC.

The V call is TRBV25-1, the J call TRBJ1-2; 10 bases align to TRBD1. This CDR3 has 14 amino acids. V shed 6 bases and J 3 bases; nucleotides not matched to a gene: 4. Germline V CDR1 and CDR2: MGHDK, SYGVNS. The CDR3: CASRRGQGHYGYTF. CDR3 nucleotide sequence: TGTGCCAGCAGAAGGGGACAGGGGCACTATGGCTACACCTTC.

CDR3 in amino acids: CASSRTGFTNEKLFF. CDR3 in DNA: TGTGCCAGCAGCCGAACAGGGTTCACTAATGAAAAACTGTTTTTT. This chain connects TRBV25-1 to TRBJ1-4; TRBD1 might be the D (6 bases). The V and J ends lost 6 bases and 2 bases respectively, with 13 bases between them. Germline loops: CDR1 MGHDK, CDR2 SYGVNS. CDR3 length: 15 amino acids.

This chain joins TRBV7-9 and TRBJ2-5; the match to TRBD1 covers 8 bases. The V gene's germline CDR1 is SEHNR and CDR2 FQNEAQ (reference sequence). V was clipped by 6 bases and J by 0 bases; unmatched bases: 6. The CDR3 totals 15 residues. CDR3 sequence (DNA): TGTGCCAGCAGACCGACAGGGGCCCACCAAGAGACCCAGTACTTC. Translation gives CASRPTGAHQETQYF.